This TCR beta chain stems from a study of regulatory T cells in long-lasting Graves disease. The study, taken as a whole, reports: Analyses excluded thyroid tissue, covering peripheral blood alone. Persistent Graves' patients possessed reduced TCR diversity relative to recently diagnosed ones.

This clonotype showed up many times. The target antigen is unknown. CDR3 length: 15 residues. V was trimmed by 7 bases and J by 7 bases, leaving 19 bases between them. The germline V gene has CDR1 MNHNS and CDR2 SASEGT. As to time point: newly diagnosed GD, antithyroid drugs for less than 3 months. Construction of the TCR library relied on RNA isolated from PBMCs. iRepertoire HTBI primers and Arm-PCR of CDR3 regions built TCR beta libraries. TCRdb re-called the multiplex PCR reads through MiXCR, storing one row per CDR3 protein. In the table there are under 450,000 distinct CDR3 sequences, around 11% of which are singletons. The sample was also reused in another study, on T cells in Graves' hyperthyroidism and ophthalmopathy. That paper notes: During a first-round RT-PCR of the TCR CDR3, the HTBI primer set was used.

This TCR derives from a young woman with Graves disease. The V gene is TRBV6-1, the J gene TRBJ1-4, with D unclear. This specimen was peripheral blood mononuclear cells (PBMCs), taken at new diagnosis, from a patient treated with antithyroid drugs. Here the CDR3 reads CASKMVGYGVEKLFF. The CDR3 DNA reads TGTGCCAGCAAAATGGTAGGATACGGCGTTGAAAAACTGTTTTTT.